This TCR beta chain was observed in a study of blood T cell repertoires in COVID-19. Study-wide context: Sources were T cells, B-cell-depleted T cells, or PBMCs; the material itself was cDNA or gDNA.

This table comes from immunoSEQ multiplex PCR, and its TCRdb copy is limited to in-frame clones, with some not included. The table records about 150,000 clones, roughly 86% of them present only once. Germline V gene data show CDR1 as KGHSH and CDR2 as LQKENI. Trimming cost V 3 bases and J 2 bases, with 11 bases left between them. This CDR3 is built from 16 residues. The receptor was derived from a human donor with acute or convalescent COVID-19. The donor label of this sample is uncertain. The sequenced material came from peripheral blood. The V gene is TRBV18, the J gene TRBJ2-6; D is undetermined. CDR3 protein: CASSPQATAGANVLTF. The CDR3 region has the DNA TGTGCCAGCTCACCTCAGGCGACGGCTGGGGCCAACGTCCTGACTTTC.